This TCR beta chain was recorded in a study of cytomegalovirus exposure and HLA in healthy donors. General observations from the study: An apparent linkage of common viral pathogens to several of the most significant clusters emerged in a later analysis. Productive status was seen about 90% or about 30% of the time for most TCR beta V segments in an earlier analysis. TCR beta chains numbering more than 150 were designated cytomegalovirus-associated.

The PCR was carried out with 60 Vbeta primers and 13 Jbeta primers. Sequenced by immunoSEQ multiplex PCR; TCRdb stores in-frame clones only, minus some. The profile shows about 130,000 clones, 60% to 75% of them singletons. Trimming removed 7 bases from V and 3 bases from J, with 13 bases in between. Germline V gene data show CDR1 as ENHRY and CDR2 as SYGVKD. This CDR3 spans 13 amino acids. To note about this clone: Antigen specificity is unknown.

Sequenced sample: PBMCs. The chain couples TRBV10-3 to TRBJ2-7; possibly TRBD2 for D (6 bases). This clonotype originated in a human donor in good health. This CDR3 reads CAIIARGIYEQYF. The CDR3 DNA follows: TGTGCCATCATTGCCCGGGGGATCTACGAGCAGTACTTC.